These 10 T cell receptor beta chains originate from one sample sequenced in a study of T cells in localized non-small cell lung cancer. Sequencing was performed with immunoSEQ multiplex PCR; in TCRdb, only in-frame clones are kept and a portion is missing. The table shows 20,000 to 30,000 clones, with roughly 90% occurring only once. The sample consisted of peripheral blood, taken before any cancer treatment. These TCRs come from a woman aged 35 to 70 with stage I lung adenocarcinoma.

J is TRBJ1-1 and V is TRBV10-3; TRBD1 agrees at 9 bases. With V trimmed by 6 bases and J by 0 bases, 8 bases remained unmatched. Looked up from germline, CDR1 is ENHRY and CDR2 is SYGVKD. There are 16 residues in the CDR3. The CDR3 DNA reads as TGTGCCATCAGCCCTTATACAGGGGGCTTGAACACTGAAGCTTTCTTT. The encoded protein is CAISPYTGGLNTEAFF.

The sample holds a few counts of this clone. As DNA, the CDR3 is TGTGCCAGCAGCTTAGAAGCGAACACCGGGGAGCTGTTTTTT. It specifies CASSLEANTGELFF. This chain joins TRBV7-2 and TRBJ2-2, with D unclear. Germline V gives CDR1 SGHTA, CDR2 FQGNSA. The CDR3 has 14 residues. V lost 1 base and J lost 0, with 3 bases in between.

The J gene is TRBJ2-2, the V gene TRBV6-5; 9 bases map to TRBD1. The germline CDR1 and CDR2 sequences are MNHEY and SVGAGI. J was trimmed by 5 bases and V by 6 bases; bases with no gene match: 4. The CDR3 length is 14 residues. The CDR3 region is CASRQQGATGELFF. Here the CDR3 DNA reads TGTGCCAGCAGGCAACAGGGGGCAACCGGGGAGCTGTTTTTT.

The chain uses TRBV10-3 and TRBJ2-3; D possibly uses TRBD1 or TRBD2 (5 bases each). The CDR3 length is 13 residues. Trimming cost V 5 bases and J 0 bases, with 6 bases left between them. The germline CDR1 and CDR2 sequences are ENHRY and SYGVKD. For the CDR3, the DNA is TGTGCCATCAGTAGGGACAGCACAGATACGCAGTATTTT. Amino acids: CAISRDSTDTQYF.

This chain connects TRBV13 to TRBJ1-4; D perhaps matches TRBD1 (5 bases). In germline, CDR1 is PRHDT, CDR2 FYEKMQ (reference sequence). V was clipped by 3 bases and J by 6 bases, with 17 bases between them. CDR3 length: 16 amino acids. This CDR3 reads CASSFRLGHSHEKLFF. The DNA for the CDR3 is TGTGCCAGCAGCTTTAGGCTAGGACACAGCCATGAAAAACTGTTTTTT.

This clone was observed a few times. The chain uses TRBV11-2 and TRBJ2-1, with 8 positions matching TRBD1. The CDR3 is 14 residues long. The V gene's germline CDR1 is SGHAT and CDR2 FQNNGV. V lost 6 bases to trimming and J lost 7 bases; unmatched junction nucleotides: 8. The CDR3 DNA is TGTGCCAGCAGATATCAGGGGGCGCCGAATGAGCAGTTCTTC. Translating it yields CASRYQGAPNEQFF.

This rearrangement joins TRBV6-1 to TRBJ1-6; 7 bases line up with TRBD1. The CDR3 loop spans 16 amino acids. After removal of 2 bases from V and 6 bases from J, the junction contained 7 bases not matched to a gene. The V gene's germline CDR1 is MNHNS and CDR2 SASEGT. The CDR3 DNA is TGTGCCAGCAGTGAACAAGTCAGGGGGTCTAATTCACCCCTCCACTTT. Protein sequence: CASSEQVRGSNSPLHF.

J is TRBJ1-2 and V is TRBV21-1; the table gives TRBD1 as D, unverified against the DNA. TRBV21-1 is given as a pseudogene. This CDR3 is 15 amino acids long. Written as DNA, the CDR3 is TGTGCCAGCAGCAAATGGGGACAGGCAAGCTATGGCTACACCTTC. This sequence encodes CASSKWGQASYGYTF.

The CDR3 nucleotides read TGTGCCAGCAGTGCCAGCATGACCTACAATGAGCAGTTCTTC. This encodes CASSASMTYNEQFF. The rearrangement joins TRBV6-1 to TRBJ2-1, with D hard to call. CDR1 is MNHNS, CDR2 SASEGT, per germline. The CDR3 runs to 14 residues. The V end was cut by 4 bases, the J end by 2 bases, with 9 bases between.

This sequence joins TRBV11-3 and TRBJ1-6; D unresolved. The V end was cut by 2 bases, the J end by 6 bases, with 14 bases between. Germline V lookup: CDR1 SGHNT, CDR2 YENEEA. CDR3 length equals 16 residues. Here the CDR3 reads CASSLSLGTANSPLHF. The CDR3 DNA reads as TGTGCCAGCAGCTTATCTCTGGGCACGGCTAATTCACCCCTCCACTTT.